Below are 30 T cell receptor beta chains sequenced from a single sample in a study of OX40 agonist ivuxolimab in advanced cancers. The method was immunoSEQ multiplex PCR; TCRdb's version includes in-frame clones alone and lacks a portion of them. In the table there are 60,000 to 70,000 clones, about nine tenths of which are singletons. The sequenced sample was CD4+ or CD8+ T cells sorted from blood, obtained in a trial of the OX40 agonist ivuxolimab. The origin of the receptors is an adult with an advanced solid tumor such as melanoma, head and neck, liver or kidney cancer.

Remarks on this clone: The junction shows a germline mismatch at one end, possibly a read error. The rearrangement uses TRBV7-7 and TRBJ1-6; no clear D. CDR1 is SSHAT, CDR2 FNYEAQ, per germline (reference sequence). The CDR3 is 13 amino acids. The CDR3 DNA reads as TGTGCTAGCAGTTCGGATATTAATTCACCCCTCCACTTT. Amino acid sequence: CASSSDINSPLHF.

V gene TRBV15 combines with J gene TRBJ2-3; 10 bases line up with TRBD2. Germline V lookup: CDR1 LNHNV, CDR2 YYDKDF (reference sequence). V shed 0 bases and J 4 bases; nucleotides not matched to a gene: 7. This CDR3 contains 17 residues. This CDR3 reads CATSRDSSSGSSDTQYF. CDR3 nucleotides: TGTGCCACCAGCAGAGATAGTTCTAGCGGGAGCTCAGATACGCAGTATTTT.

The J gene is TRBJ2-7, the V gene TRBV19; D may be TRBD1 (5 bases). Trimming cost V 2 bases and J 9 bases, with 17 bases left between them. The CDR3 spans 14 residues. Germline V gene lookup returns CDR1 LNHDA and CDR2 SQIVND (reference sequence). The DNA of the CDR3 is TGTGCCAGTAGTATAACTTTCGACAGCCCAGGGCAGTACTTC. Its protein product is CASSITFDSPGQYF. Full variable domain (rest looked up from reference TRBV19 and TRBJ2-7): DGGITQSPKYLFRKEGQNVTLSCEQNLNHDAMYWYRQDPGQGLRLIYYSQIVNDFQKGDIAEGYSVSREKKESFPLTVTSAQKNPTAFYLCASSITFDSPGQYFGPGTRLTVT.

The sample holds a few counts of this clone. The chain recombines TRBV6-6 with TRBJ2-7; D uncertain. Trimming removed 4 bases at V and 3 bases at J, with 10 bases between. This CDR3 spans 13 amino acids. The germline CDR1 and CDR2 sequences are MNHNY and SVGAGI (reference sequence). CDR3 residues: CASSLSQNYEQYF. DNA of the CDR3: TGTGCCAGCAGTTTATCGCAGAACTACGAGCAGTACTTC.

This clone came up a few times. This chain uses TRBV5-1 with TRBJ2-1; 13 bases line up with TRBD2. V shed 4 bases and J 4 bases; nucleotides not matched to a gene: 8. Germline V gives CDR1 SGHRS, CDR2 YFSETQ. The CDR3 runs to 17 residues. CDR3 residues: CASSGRLAGGLYNEQFF. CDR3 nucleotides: TGCGCCAGCAGCGGGAGACTAGCGGGAGGCTTATACAATGAGCAGTTCTTC.

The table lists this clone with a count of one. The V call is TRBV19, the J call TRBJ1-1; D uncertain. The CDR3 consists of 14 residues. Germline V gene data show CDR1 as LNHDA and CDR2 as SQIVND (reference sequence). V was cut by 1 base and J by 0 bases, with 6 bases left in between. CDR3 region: CASSIVGMNTEAFF. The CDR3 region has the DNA TGTGCCAGTAGTATAGTAGGGATGAACACTGAAGCTTTCTTT.

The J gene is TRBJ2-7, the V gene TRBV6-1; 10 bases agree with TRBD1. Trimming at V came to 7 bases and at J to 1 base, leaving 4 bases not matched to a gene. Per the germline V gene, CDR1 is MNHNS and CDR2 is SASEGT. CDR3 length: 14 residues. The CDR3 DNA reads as TGTGCCAGCACCGACAGGGGGCGATCCTACGAGCAGTACTTC. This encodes CASTDRGRSYEQYF.

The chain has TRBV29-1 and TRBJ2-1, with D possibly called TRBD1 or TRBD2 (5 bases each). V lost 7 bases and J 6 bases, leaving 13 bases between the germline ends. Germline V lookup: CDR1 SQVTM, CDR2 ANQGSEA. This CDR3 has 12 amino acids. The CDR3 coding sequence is TGCAGCGGGAGAGGGACCATCAATGAGCAGTTCTTC. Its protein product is CSGRGTINEQFF.

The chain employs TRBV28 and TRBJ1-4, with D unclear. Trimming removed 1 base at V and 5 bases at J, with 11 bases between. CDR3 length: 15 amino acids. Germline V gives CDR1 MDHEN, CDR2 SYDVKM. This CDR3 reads CASSLLPRLNEKLFF. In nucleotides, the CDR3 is TGTGCCAGCAGTTTATTGCCAAGGCTGAATGAAAAACTGTTTTTT.

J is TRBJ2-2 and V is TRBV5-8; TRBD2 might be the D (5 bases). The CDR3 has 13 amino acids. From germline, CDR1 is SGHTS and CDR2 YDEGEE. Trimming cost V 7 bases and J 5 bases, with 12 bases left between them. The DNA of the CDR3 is TGTGCCAGCGGTAAACTAGAAACCGGGGAGCTGTTTTTT. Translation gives CASGKLETGELFF.

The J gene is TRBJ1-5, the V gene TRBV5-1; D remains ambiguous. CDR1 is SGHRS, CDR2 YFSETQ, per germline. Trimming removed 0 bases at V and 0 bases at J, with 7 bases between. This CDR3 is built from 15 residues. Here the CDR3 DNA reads TGCGCCAGCAGCTTGGGGATGGATAGCAATCAGCCCCAGCATTTT. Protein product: CASSLGMDSNQPQHF.

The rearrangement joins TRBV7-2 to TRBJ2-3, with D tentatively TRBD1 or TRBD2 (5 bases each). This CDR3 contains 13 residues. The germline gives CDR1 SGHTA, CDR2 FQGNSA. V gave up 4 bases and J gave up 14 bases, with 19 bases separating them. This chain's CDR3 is CASSWNRDGRRYF. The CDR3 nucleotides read TGTGCCAGCAGCTGGAACCGGGACGGCCGCCGGTATTTT.

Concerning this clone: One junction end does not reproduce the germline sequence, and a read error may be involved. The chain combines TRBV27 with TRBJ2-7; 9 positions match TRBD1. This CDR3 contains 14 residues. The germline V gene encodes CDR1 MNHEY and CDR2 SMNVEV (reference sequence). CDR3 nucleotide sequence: TGTACCAGCAGTTACAGGGGGCAGGCCTACGAGCAGTACTTC. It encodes CTSSYRGQAYEQYF.

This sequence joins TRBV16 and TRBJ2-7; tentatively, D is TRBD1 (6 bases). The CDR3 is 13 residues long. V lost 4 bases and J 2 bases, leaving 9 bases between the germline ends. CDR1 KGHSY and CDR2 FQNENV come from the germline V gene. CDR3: CASSPGTPYEQYF. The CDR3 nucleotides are TGTGCCAGCAGCCCGGGGACACCCTACGAGCAGTACTTC.

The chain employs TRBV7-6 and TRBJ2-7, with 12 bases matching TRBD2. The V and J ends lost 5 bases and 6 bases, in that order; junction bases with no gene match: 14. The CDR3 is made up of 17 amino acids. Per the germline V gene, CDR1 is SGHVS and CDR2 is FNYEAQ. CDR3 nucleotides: TGTGCCAGCAGCCGCAAGCCGGGACTAGCGGGTTTAGGCGAGCAGTACTTC. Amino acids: CASSRKPGLAGLGEQYF.

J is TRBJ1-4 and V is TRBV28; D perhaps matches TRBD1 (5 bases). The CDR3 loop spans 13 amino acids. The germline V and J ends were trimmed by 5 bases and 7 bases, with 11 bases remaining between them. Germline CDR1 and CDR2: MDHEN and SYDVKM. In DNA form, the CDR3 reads TGTGCCAGCAGTCTAGGGACTTCTGAAAAACTGTTTTTT. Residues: CASSLGTSEKLFF. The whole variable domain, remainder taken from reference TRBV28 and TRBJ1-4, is DVKVTQSSRYLVKRTGEKVFLECVQDMDHENMFWYRQDPGLGLRLIYFSYDVKMKEKGDIPEGYSVSREKKERFSLILESASTNQTSMYLCASSLGTSEKLFFGSGTQLSVL.

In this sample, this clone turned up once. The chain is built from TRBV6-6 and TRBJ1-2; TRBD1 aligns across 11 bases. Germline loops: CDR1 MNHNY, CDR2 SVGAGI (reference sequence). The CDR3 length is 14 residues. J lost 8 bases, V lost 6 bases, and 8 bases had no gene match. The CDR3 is CASRAGQGAIGYTF. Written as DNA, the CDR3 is TGTGCCAGCAGGGCCGGACAGGGGGCCATAGGCTACACCTTC.

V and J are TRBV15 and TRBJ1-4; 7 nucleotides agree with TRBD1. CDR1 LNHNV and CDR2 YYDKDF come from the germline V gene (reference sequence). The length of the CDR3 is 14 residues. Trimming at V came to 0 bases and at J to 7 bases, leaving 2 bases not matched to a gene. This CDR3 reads CATSRDTGVEKLFF. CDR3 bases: TGTGCCACCAGCAGAGATACAGGGGTTGAAAAACTGTTTTTT.

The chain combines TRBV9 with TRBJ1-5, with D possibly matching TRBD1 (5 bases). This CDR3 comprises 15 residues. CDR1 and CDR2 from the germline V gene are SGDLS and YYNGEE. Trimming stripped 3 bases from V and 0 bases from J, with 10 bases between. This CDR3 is CASSADINSNQPQHF. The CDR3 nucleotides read TGTGCCAGCAGCGCGGACATTAATAGCAATCAGCCCCAGCATTTT.

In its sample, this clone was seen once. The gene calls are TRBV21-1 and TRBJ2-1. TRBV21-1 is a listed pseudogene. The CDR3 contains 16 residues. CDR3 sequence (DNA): TGTGCCAGCAGCAAAGTTCGACGGTGTCTCGGCCATGAGCAGTTCTTC. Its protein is CASSKVRRCLGHEQFF.

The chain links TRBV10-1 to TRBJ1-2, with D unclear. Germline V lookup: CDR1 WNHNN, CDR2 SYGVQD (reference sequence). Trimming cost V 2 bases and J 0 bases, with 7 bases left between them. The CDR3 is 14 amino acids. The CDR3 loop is CASSEVRTNYGYTF. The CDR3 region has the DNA TGCGCCAGCAGTGAGGTCAGAACTAACTATGGCTACACCTTC.

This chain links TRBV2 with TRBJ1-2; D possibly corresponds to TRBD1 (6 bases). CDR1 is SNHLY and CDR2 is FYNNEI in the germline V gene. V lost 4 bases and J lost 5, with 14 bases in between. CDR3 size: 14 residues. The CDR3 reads CASSAQGQGYGYTF. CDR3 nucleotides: TGTGCCAGCAGTGCCCAGGGTCAGGGGTATGGCTACACCTTC. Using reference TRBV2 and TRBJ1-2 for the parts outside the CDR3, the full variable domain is EPEVTQTPSHQVTQMGQEVILRCVPISNHLYFYWYRQILGQKVEFLVSFYNNEISEKSEIFDDQFSVERPDGSNFTLKIRSTKLEDSAMYFCASSAQGQGYGYTFGSGTRLTVV.

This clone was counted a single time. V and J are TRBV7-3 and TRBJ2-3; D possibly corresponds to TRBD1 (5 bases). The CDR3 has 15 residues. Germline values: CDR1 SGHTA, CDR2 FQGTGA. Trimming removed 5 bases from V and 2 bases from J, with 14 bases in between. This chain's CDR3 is CASSPQRGPTDTQYF. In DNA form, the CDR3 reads TGTGCCAGCAGCCCCCAAAGGGGTCCCACAGATACGCAGTATTTT. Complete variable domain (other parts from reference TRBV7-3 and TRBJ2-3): GAGVSQTPSNKVTEKGKYVELRCDPISGHTALYWYRQSLGQGPEFLIYFQGTGAADDSGLPNDRFFAVRPEGSVSTLKIQRTERGDSAVYLCASSPQRGPTDTQYFGPGTRLTVL.

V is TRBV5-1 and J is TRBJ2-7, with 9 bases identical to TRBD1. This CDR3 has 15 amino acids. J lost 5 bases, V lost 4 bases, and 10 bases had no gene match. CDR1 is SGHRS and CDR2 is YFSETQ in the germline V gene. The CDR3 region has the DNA TGCGCCAGCAGCACGGGACAGGGCGATACCAACGAGCAGTACTTC. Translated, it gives CASSTGQGDTNEQYF.

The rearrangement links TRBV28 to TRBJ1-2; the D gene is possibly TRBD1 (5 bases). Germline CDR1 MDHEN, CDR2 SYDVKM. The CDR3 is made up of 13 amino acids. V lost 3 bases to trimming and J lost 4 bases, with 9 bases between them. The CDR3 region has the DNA TGTGCCAGCAGTTTTGGGGGGTCCTATGGCTACACCTTC. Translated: CASSFGGSYGYTF.

This CDR3 reads CASSYSISGSGNTIYF. For the CDR3, the DNA is TGTGCCAGCAGTTACTCGATTTCGGGGTCTGGAAACACCATATATTTT. The gene calls are TRBV6-5 and TRBJ1-3; D gene unclear. The germline V gene has CDR1 MNHEY and CDR2 SVGAGI. Trimming removed 0 bases at V and 1 base at J, with 10 bases between. The CDR3 is made up of 16 amino acids.

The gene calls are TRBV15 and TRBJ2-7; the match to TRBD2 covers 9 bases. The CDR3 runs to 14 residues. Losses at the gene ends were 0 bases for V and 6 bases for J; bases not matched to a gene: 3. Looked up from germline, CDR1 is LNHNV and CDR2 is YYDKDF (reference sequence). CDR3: CATSRDHSGSEQYF. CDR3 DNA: TGTGCCACCAGCAGAGACCATAGCGGGAGCGAGCAGTACTTC.

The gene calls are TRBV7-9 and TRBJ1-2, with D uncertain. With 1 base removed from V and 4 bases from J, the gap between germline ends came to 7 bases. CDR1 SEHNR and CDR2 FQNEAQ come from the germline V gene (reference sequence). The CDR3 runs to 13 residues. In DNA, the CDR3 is TGTGCCAGCAGCTTAGTATCTAGCTATGGCTACACCTTC. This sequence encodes CASSLVSSYGYTF.

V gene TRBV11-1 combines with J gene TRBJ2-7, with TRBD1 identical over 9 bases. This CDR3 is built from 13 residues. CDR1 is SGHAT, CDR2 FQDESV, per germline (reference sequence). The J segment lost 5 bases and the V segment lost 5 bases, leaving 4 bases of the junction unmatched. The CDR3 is CASSRDRANEQYF. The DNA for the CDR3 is TGTGCCAGCAGCCGGGACAGGGCTAACGAGCAGTACTTC.

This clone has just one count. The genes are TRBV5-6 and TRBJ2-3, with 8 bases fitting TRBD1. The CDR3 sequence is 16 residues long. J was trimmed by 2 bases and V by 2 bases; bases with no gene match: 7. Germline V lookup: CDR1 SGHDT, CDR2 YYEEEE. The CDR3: CASSFFQGADTDTQYF. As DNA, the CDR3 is TGTGCCAGCAGCTTCTTCCAGGGGGCGGACACAGATACGCAGTATTTT.